This TCR beta chain was recorded in a study of CD8 T cells in ankylosing spondylitis. Study conclusions and caveats: Ankylosing spondylitis blood seemed to carry a telltale TCR beta motif made of under ten highly homologous variants. Disease-linked clones proved CD8+ and comparatively uncommon in peripheral blood. Certain motif variants had earlier appeared in reactive arthritis synovial fluid and blood. The authors reported significant enrichment of disease-linked clones in matched ankylosing spondylitis synovial fluid.

5'-RACE, quantitative and with molecular barcodes, yielded the TCR beta libraries. TCRdb passed the 5' RACE reads through MiXCR, listing each CDR3 protein once. The table records more than 600,000 distinct CDR3 sequences, around 20% of them present only once. The ends were cut back, 1 base at V and 1 base at J, with 8 bases in the middle. Germline V gives CDR1 MGHRA, CDR2 YSYEKL. The CDR3 is made up of 15 amino acids. This clonotype occurred many times. Its antigen is unknown. The V gene is TRBV4-1, the J gene TRBJ2-1, with a tentative D call TRBD2 (6 bases). The sequenced sample was blood, either unsorted or a sorted T cell fraction (not recorded which). This sequence originates from a male donor with ankylosing spondylitis. CDR3 protein: CASSQGSGSYNEQFF. The CDR3 DNA sequence: TGCGCCAGCAGCCAAGGTAGCGGATCCTACAATGAGCAGTTCTTC.